Listed below are T cell receptor beta chains from one sample, sequenced in a study of T cell repertoires in cytomegalovirus infection. MiXCR, applied by TCRdb to the reads, yields one record per CDR3 protein. Found here are roughly 80,000 distinct CDR3 sequences, around 42% of them singletons; the top ten hold 85% to 95%. These receptors lack a known antigen. The sequences come from CD8+ T cells from cultured PBMCs, collected from culture after CMV antigen stimulation. These receptors all come from a human donor in good health (CMV status not recorded). Some clones in this sample may be carry-over from other donors' samples. CDR3s include the opening cysteine and the closing phenylalanine or tryptophan. A D gene is named only where the DNA matches it firmly. Size tells how often a clone was seen (once, few, many) or the class of an expanded clone, and some rows leave it out.

v_call,j_call,d_call,clone_size,cdr3_aa,cdr3_nt
TRBV27,TRBJ1-1,.,many,CASSLSIPGVNTEAFF,TGTGCCAGCAGTTTATCGATTCCGGGGGTGAACACTGAAGCTTTCTTT
TRBV5-1,TRBJ2-7,.,.,CASSPEGPYEQYF,TGCGCCAGCAGCCCAGAAGGTCCCTACGAGCAGTACTTC
TRBV6-6,TRBJ2-7,TRBD1,few,CASSYSRDSFSYEQYF,TGTGCCAGCAGTTACTCTCGGGACAGCTTCTCCTACGAGCAGTACTTC
TRBV7-4,TRBJ2-3,.,.,CASSLFNTQYF,TGTGCCAGCAGCTTATTCAATACGCAGTATTTT
TRBV11-2,TRBJ2-7,.,.,CASSFGMVYEQYF,TGTGCCAGCAGCTTCGGAATGGTCTACGAGCAGTACTTC
TRBV7-3,TRBJ2-7,TRBD1,.,CASSLVGQGNYEQYF,TGTGCCAGCAGCTTAGTAGGACAGGGGAACTACGAGCAGTACTTC
TRBV6-4,TRBJ2-6,.,.,CASSRDAGFSGANVLTF,TGTGCCAGCAGCCGGGACGCCGGGTTCTCTGGGGCCAACGTCCTGACTTTC
TRBV20-1,TRBJ2-7,.,.,CSARDSLYEQYF,TGCAGTGCTAGAGACAGCCTCTACGAGCAGTACTTC
TRBV12-5,TRBJ2-6,.,.,CASGLVQGQTLVWHVLTF,TGTGCTAGTGGTTTGGTACAAGGGCAGACGTTAGTCTGGCACGTCCTGACTTTC
TRBV4-1,TRBJ2-3,TRBD2,few,CASSLSWTSGFTDTQYF,TGCGCCAGCAGCCTTAGTTGGACTAGCGGGTTTACAGATACGCAGTATTTT
TRBV7-2,TRBJ2-7,.,few,CASSLGDGTQQYF,TGTGCCAGCAGCCTGGGGGACGGGACACAGCAGTACTTC
TRBV7-6,TRBJ2-3,.,few,CASSLWITDTQYF,TGTGCCAGCAGCTTGTGGATCACAGATACGCAGTATTTT
TRBV29-1,TRBJ1-2,TRBD1,.,CSVEGQGDNYGYTF,TGCAGCGTTGAAGGACAGGGCGATAACTATGGCTACACCTTC
TRBV19,TRBJ1-5,.,many,CASSIWENRVDQPQHF,TGTGCCAGTAGTATCTGGGAAAATAGGGTTGATCAGCCCCAGCATTTT
TRBV4-3,TRBJ2-3,.,once,CASSPYGARTDTQYF,TGCGCCAGCAGCCCATATGGCGCACGCACAGATACGCAGTATTTT
TRBV7-9,TRBJ2-7,.,.,CASSPSPGHYEQYF,TGTGCCAGCAGCCCCTCCCCAGGGCACTACGAGCAGTACTTC
TRBV7-9,TRBJ2-5,TRBD2,many,CASSRMTSGEPFEETQYF,TGTGCCAGCAGTCGGATGACTAGCGGGGAGCCCTTCGAGGAGACCCAGTACTTC
TRBV7-9,TRBJ1-3,.,few,CASSPPTIRQDLTGNTIYF,TGTGCCAGCAGCCCCCCCACGATCCGACAGGACCTTACTGGAAACACCATATATTTT
TRBV7-2,TRBJ1-1,.,.,CASSYISSVYEAFF,TGTGCCAGCAGCTATATCAGTTCAGTGTATGAAGCTTTCTTT
TRBV28,TRBJ1-2,.,.,CASSKQGWGYTF,TGTGCCAGCAGTAAACAGGGATGGGGCTACACCTTC
TRBV7-9,TRBJ1-2,.,.,CASSLGEAFYGYTF,TGTGCCAGCAGCTTAGGTGAAGCTTTCTATGGCTACACCTTC
TRBV4-3,TRBJ1-6,.,.,CASSAGRGSPLHF,TGCGCCAGCTCCGCCGGGAGAGGATCACCCCTCCACTTT
TRBV7-2,TRBJ1-6,.,many,CASSLEFSSYNSPLHF,TGTGCCAGCAGCTTAGAATTTTCGTCCTATAATTCACCCCTCCACTTT
TRBV6-5,TRBJ2-2,TRBD2,.,CASSLLPGRDGELFF,TGTGCCAGCAGTCTACTCCCAGGGAGGGACGGGGAGCTGTTTTTT
TRBV6-5,TRBJ2-7,.,few,CASSYVSGVPEQYF,TGTGCCAGCAGTTACGTCTCGGGCGTGCCCGAGCAGTACTTC
TRBV28,TRBJ2-3,.,.,CASSIGGTNTDTQYF,TGTGCCAGCAGTATCGGCGGGACAAATACAGATACGCAGTATTTT
TRBV6-1,TRBJ1-1,.,.,CASSPQVMNTEAFF,TGTGCCAGCAGTCCCCAGGTTATGAACACTGAAGCTTTCTTT
TRBV29-1,TRBJ1-1,.,many,CSVPGKLNTEAFF,TGCAGCGTTCCAGGGAAGCTCAACACTGAAGCTTTCTTT
TRBV6-6,TRBJ2-3,TRBD2,.,CASSYPARGSGGAFSDTQYF,TGTGCCAGCAGTTACCCAGCCCGGGGGAGCGGGGGGGCGTTTTCTGATACGCAGTATTTT
TRBV15,TRBJ1-5,.,.,CATSRATVPPQHF,TGTGCCACCAGCAGAGCAACCGTGCCGCCCCAGCATTTT
TRBV10-2,TRBJ2-7,.,.,CASSEQGDFYEQYF,TGCGCCAGCAGTGAACAGGGCGACTTCTACGAGCAGTACTTC
TRBV4-2,TRBJ1-1,.,.,CASSQSSVGEAFF,TGTGCCAGCAGCCAATCGTCAGTTGGTGAGGCTTTCTTT
TRBV4-1,TRBJ1-6,.,.,CASSQAGGDGSPLHF,TGCGCCAGCAGCCAAGCGGGTGGAGACGGTTCACCCCTCCACTTT